Sequencing of this T cell receptor (beta chain) was carried out in a study of CD8 T cells in ankylosing spondylitis. Trimming removed 4 bases from V and 1 base from J, with 11 bases in between. The CDR3 is 15 residues long. Germline V CDR1 and CDR2: LNHNV, YYDKDF (reference sequence). Researchers built TCR beta libraries using quantitative 5'-RACE with molecular barcodes. TCRdb itself ran the 5' RACE reads through MiXCR, one entry per CDR3 protein. The data show 150,000 to 200,000 distinct CDR3 sequences, around 20% seen once. The receptor was isolated from a male donor with ankylosing spondylitis or in good health (not recorded which). Sequenced input: blood, either unsorted or a sorted T cell fraction (not recorded which). The rearrangement links TRBV15 to TRBJ2-1, with D maybe TRBD2 (6 bases). The CDR3 reads CATSTLALSYNEQFF. Here the CDR3 DNA reads TGTGCCACCAGCACGCTAGCGTTGTCCTACAATGAGCAGTTCTTC. Based on the CDR3 plus reference TRBV15 and TRBJ2-1, the full variable domain is DAMVIQNPRYQVTQFGKPVTLSCSQTLNHNVMYWYQQKSSQAPKLLFHYYDKDFNNEADTPDNFQSRRPNTSFCFLDIRSPGLGDTAMYLCATSTLALSYNEQFFGPGTRLTVL.